This T cell receptor beta chain was sequenced in a study of cytomegalovirus exposure and HLA in healthy donors (dated by TCRdb to about 2017). About the investigation overall: According to an earlier analysis of 550 to 700 of the donors, some 180 million T cells yielded 90 million to 130 million unique TCR beta sequences and 276 Gb of sequence data. Roughly 300 gigabases of sequencing data and roughly 80 million unique TCR sequences made up an early release that covered some 640 HLA-typed donors. Among the roughly 400 genotyped donors, around 81% belonged to the genetic ancestry cluster associated with self-reported Caucasian donors. The aim of the study was to test whether cataloging public T cell receptors could identify signatures of past pathogen exposure. The study profiled the T cell repertoires of 666 subjects by immunosequencing and related them to cytomegalovirus serostatus. A separate validation cohort of over a hundred different subjects was used in addition to the approximately 640-subject first cohort. The study combined high-throughput TCR immunosequencing, statistical association of individual TCRs with disease status, and machine learning to predict cytomegalovirus infection status. A later analysis re-examined previously published TCR beta repertoires from around 670 donors and added high-resolution HLA genotyping to investigate patterns of TCR occurrence. The later analysis used no new phenotypic data to find candidate immune exposures, relying instead on TCR beta sequences and their occurrence across donors. In an earlier analysis of roughly 600 of the donors, high-throughput TCR beta sequencing was used to judge whether each TCR beta V gene segment behaved as functional or pseudogenic. Donor age, sex, ethnicity and CMV serostatus were compiled together with the repertoire data. Genome-wide SNP genotypes for about 65% of the 666 donors were used in a later genetic analysis, which treated that subset as a discovery cohort. All discovery cohort repertoires had been generated on a single sequencing platform. Both class I and class II loci were covered by HLA typing, at four-digit resolution. The number of donors typed differed by locus, with about 629-640 for A, B, C, DRB1 and DQB1, more than 500 for DQA1, 606 for DPA1, and 400 to 490 for DPB1. A handful of DR-DQ haplotypes were handled as single units for association and clustering because linkage in the cohort was strong. Across approximately 400 genotyped donors of the cohort, an average of about 240,000 unique TCR beta nucleotide sequences per donor were sequenced, and 15% to 20% of those sequences were non-productive.

Clipping removes 0 bases from V and 2 bases from J, with 10 as the unmatched junction base count. The germline V gene sets CDR1 to LGHNA and CDR2 to YNFKEQ. Inclusive of the bounding cysteine and phenylalanine, the CDR3 is 18 residues long. Just CDR3 DNA is preserved here, 54 bases in frame from base 1. The cohort comprised fewer than 750 healthy bone marrow donors. At the time of sampling, every cohort member was nominally healthy, though immune exposures that went unrecorded were likely present. The donor tested CMV seropositive and was one of the 289 seropositive cohort members. A peripheral blood sample was provided by each donor, and peripheral blood mononuclear cells were used for TCR beta sequencing. Genomic DNA extraction from the blood cell samples was performed with the Qiagen DNeasy Blood Extraction Kit. Remarks on this clone: Its recognized antigen is unknown. No base quality values were provided; no much bigger clone lies one nucleotide off.

Study-wide findings and limitations: In a later analysis, more than 15,000 TCR beta sequences were associated with specific HLA alleles at a false discovery rate of 0.05. Most CMV-associated TCR beta chains appeared to be HLA-restricted in a later analysis, and the HLA associations seemed to be driven largely by CMV exposure. In an earlier analysis of 587 of the donors, most TCR beta V segments appeared in productive rearrangements about 90% or about 30% of the time, broadly matching IMGT annotations. A cluster of highly shared sequence variants was judged likely to represent a technical artifact of the sequencing pipeline. A later genetic analysis reported fewer N-insertions in productive TCRs among donors in an Asian-associated ancestry cluster than the approximately 700-donor mean. The study listed 150 to 200 TCR beta chains as associated with cytomegalovirus. An association between a missense DCLRE1C variant and V-gene and J-gene trimming of TCR beta chains was found in a later genetic analysis and replicated in an independent cohort. It was suggested by the authors that the approach could potentially be generalized to other disease states and immunological phenotypes. Several of the top co-occurrence clusters appeared to be linked to parvovirus B19, influenza, CMV and Epstein-Barr virus, according to a later analysis. Across donors, most TCR sequences were observed very rarely, whereas some public TCRs were present in many individuals. A further reported finding was that TCR beta sequences accurately predicted the HLA-A and HLA-B alleles for most subjects in the first cohort. Because HLA typing was missing for some donors at each locus, association tests included only the typed subset. The only immune exposure information available for the cohort was CMV serostatus. This cohort had only TCR beta chains sequenced, and the lack of alpha or paired-chain data limited which features could be detected. In both the original and validation cohorts, the classifier was reported to diagnose cytomegalovirus status with high specificity and sensitivity. Some IMGT-functional V segments, including TRBV6-2 and TRBV6-3, could not be distinguished by the 87-base-pair reads and were therefore excluded. The presence/absence analyses assumed that sequencing depth was roughly uniform across donors, and that assumption may not be true. Strong co-occurrence of HLA alleles, especially DR and DQ, made assigning TCR associations to individual alleles difficult. Linkage disequilibrium might explain the correlated functional status among segregating V segments, but an unknown experimental factor could not be ruled out. Three of the identified cytomegalovirus-associated TCR beta chains were confirmed in vitro to be specific for cytomegalovirus antigens. The earlier analysis of 587 of the donors excluded some 16 rarely observed V segments, including chromosome 9 orphons, because counts were too low. In a later analysis, HLA-associated TCR beta chains showed more clonal expansion and lower generation probabilities than non-associated chains that were equally common. A later analysis found that TCR association rates varied across HLA loci, with DRB1 alleles showing the most associated TCRs and HLA-C alleles the fewest.

Library generation was performed with the immunoSEQ multiplex PCR assay. A mixture of 60 forward primers for TCR Vbeta segments and 13 reverse primers for TCR Jbeta segments was used in the multiplex PCR. Amplification of the CDR3 region of rearranged TCR beta genes was performed with a multiplex PCR assay on genomic DNA. The amplified TCR beta libraries were sequenced on the Illumina HiSeq System as 87-base-pair reads. As for how the authors treated the data: A later analysis tallied 80 million to 95 million unique TCR beta chains across the 640 or so repertoires, and approximately 12 million of those chains were shared by two or more donors. A nearest-neighbor algorithm error-corrected the raw reads and collapsed the reads into unique sequences, merging closely related sequences to remove PCR and sequencing errors. CDR3 sequences were aligned to IMGT reference sequences to assign V, D and J gene segments. For a sequence to be retained, a match of at least six nucleotides was required to both a V gene segment and a J gene segment. Rearrangements were classified as productive when the CDR3 lacked stop codons and remained in frame with V and J, and all other rearrangements were classified as non-productive. Following IMGT convention, CDR3 was defined as the stretch from the second conserved V-encoded cysteine up to the conserved J-encoded phenylalanine. In an earlier analysis of more than 550 of the donors, sequences lacking an unambiguous match to a single V gene segment were excluded. In an earlier analysis of around 590 of the donors, a V segment was called functional when productive rearrangements were above 56.7%, and segregating when the standard deviation between donors exceeded 5%. A statistical classification framework was built for diagnosing cytomegalovirus status from the catalog of TCR beta chain sequences. In a later analysis, V and J genes were assigned by comparing TCR nucleotide sequences against IMGT/GENE-DB human TR gene sequences. The TCRdist pipeline was used in a later analysis to assign CDR3 sequences and most-parsimonious VDJ recombination scenarios. In a later analysis, each TCR beta chain was defined by its CDR3 amino acid sequence together with its V-gene family, and reads lacking a unique V-gene family were excluded. As a way to deal with suspected cross-contamination and a sequencing artifact, a later analysis dropped 450 to 600 nucleotide sequences that were highly shared and had low generation probability. In a later analysis, a clonal expansion index was calculated for each public chain from normalized within-repertoire ranks of inferred template counts. In a later analysis, generation probabilities were computed with a VDJ recombination model fitted to out-of-frame rearrangements, and the resulting probabilities were checked against IGoR. In a later analysis, TCR-TCR, TCR-HLA and TCR-CMV co-occurrence was scored with hypergeometric tests, and a repertoire-size bias correction was applied to TCR pairs. False discovery rates were estimated in a later analysis by permuting HLA or CMV assignments 20 times. In a later analysis, co-occurring TCRs were grouped using DBSCAN, and TCRdist sequence similarity was added for clustering within HLA-allele-positive subsets. Repertoires with fewer than 30,000 or more than 120,000 public chains were left out of co-occurrence clustering, as were several repertoires with anomalous nucleotide sharing. TCRdb limited this immuneACCESS table to in-frame rearrangements with V and J called. A share of clones is missing; checked studies link under half to unresolved V genes, and the rest is unexplained. V and J calls and clone size are copied from that table; D and trimming were computed from the DNA. This sample lists approximately 190,000 clones; over 80% were detected once. The ten largest make up 6.3% of the sample.

The TCR sequence derives from a man between 40 and 49 years old in good health and CMV-seropositive. The source material was PBMCs. Here the chain combines TRBV4-2 and TRBJ2-3, with 8 bases aligning to TRBD2. The nucleotide sequence reads TGTGCCAGCAGCCAAGATCAGGGCGGGGGGCCGAACACAGATACGCAGTATTTT. This yields the protein CASSQDQGGGPNTDTQYF.